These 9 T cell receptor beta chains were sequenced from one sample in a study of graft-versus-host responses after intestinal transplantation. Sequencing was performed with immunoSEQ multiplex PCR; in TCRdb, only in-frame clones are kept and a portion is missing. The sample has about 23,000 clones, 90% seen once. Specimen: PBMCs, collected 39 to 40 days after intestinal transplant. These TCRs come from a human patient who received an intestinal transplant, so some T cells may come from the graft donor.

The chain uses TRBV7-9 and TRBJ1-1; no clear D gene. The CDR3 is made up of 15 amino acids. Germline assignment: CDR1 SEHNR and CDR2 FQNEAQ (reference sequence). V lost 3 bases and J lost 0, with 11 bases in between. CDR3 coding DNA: TGTGCCAGCAGCTTCTCCCGACACATGAACACTGAAGCTTTCTTT. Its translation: CASSFSRHMNTEAFF.

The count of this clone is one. The chain's CDR3 is CASSQSSGANVLTF. CDR3 sequence (DNA): TGTGCCAGTAGTCAAAGCTCTGGGGCCAACGTCCTGACTTTC. V gene TRBV19 combines with J gene TRBJ2-6; the D is unclear. V was cut by 5 bases and J by 0 bases, with 5 bases left in between. CDR1 is LNHDA and CDR2 is SQIVND in the germline V gene (reference sequence). This CDR3 has 14 residues.

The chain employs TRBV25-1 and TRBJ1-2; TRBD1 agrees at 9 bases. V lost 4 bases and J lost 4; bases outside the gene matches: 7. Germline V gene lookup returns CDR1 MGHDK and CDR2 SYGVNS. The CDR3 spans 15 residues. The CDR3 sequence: CASSGGTGNVYGYTF. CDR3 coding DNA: TGTGCCAGCAGTGGAGGGACAGGGAATGTCTATGGCTACACCTTC.

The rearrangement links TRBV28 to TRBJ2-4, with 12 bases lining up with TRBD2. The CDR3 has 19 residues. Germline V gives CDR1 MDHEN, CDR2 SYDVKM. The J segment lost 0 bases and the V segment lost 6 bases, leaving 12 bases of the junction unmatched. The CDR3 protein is CASSRGTSGFTLAKNIQYF. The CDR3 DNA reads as TGTGCCAGCAGCAGGGGGACTAGCGGGTTTACGCTAGCCAAAAACATTCAGTACTTC.

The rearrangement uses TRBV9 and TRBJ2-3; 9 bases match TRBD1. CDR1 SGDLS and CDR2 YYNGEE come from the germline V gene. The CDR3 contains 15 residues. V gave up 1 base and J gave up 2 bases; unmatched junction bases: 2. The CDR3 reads CASSVWTGATDTQYF. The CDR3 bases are TGTGCCAGCAGCGTATGGACAGGGGCCACAGATACGCAGTATTTT.

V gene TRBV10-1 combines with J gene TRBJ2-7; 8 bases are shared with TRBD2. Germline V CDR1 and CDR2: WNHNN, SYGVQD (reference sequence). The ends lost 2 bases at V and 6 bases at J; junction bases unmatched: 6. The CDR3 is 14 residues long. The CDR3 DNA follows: TGCGCCAGCAGTGAGGAGGCGGGAGGAGTCGAGCAGTACTTC. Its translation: CASSEEAGGVEQYF.

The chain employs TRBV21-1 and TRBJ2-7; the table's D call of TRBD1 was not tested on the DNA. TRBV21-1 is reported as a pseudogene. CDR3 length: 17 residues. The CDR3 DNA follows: TGTGCCAGCAGCAAAAAGGGTAATAGGCCGGGACAGGGGGAAAGGTACTTC. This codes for CASSKKGNRPGQGERYF.

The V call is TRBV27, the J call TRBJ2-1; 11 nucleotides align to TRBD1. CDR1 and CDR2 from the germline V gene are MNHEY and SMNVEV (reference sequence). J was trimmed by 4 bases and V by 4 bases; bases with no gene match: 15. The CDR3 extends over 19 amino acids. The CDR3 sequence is CASSSPESPDRGPYNEQFF. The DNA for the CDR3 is TGTGCCAGCAGTTCCCCGGAGTCCCCGGACAGGGGGCCTTACAATGAGCAGTTCTTC.

CDR3 protein: CASSSGPYNEQFF. Written as DNA, the CDR3 is TGTGCCAGCAGCTCCGGTCCTTACAATGAGCAGTTCTTC. The rearrangement joins TRBV11-3 to TRBJ2-1; the D is unclear. Per the germline V gene, CDR1 is SGHNT and CDR2 is YENEEA. This CDR3 has 13 amino acids. Between the trimmed V and J ends, which lost 4 bases and 4 bases, there was a span of 8 bases.